The source of this TCR beta chain is a study of T cell clonality in common variable immunodeficiency. Study-level findings and limits: CVID subjects had higher TCRbeta clonality than healthy controls, most marked in about a third. Fewer TCRbeta clones were shared among CVID subjects than controls. Common variable immunodeficiency TCR beta sequences reportedly had fewer deletions and N-nucleotide insertions.

Produced via immunoSEQ multiplex PCR; TCRdb's table is partial and in-frame only. In total the sample includes 35,000 to 50,000 clones, none of them seen once. Germline values: CDR1 ENHRY, CDR2 SYGVKD. Trimming removed 7 bases at V and 3 bases at J, with 21 bases between. This CDR3 has 16 amino acids. Both groups were predominantly of Caucasian heritage. This clone was counted ten times or more. Its antigen is not identified. The read terminates 3 residues ahead of where the CDR3 ends, so the germline J gene completes it. This sequence originates from a person aged 18 to 70 in good health. The sample consisted of peripheral blood mononuclear cells. The rearrangement uses TRBV10-3 and TRBJ1-1; the D gene is possibly TRBD1 (5 bases). CDR3 loop: CAIKVAQGVSDTEAFF. The DNA read from the CDR3 is TGTGCCATCAAGGTCGCGCAGGGAGTGTCGGACACTGAA.